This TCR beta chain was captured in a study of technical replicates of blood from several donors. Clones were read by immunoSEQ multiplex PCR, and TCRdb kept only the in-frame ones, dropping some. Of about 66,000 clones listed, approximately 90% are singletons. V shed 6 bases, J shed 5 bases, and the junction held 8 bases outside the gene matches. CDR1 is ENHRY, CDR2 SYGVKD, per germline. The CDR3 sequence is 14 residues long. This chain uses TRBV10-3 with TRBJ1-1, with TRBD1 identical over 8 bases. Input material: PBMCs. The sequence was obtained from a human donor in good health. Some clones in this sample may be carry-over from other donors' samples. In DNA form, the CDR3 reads TGTGCCATCAGGGTGACAGGGGCAGGTACTGAAGCTTTCTTT. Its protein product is CAIRVTGAGTEAFF.